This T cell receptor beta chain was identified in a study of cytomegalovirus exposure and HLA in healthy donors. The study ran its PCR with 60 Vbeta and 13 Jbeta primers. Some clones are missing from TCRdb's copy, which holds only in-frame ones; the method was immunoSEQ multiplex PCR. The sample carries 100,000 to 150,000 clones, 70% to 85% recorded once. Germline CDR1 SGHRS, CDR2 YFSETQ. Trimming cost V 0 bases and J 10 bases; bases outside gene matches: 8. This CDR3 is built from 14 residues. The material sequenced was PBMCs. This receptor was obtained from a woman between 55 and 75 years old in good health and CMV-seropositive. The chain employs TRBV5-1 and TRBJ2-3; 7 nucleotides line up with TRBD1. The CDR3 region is CASSLAGTDRAQYF. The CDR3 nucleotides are TGCGCCAGCAGCTTGGCCGGGACAGACCGGGCGCAGTATTTT.